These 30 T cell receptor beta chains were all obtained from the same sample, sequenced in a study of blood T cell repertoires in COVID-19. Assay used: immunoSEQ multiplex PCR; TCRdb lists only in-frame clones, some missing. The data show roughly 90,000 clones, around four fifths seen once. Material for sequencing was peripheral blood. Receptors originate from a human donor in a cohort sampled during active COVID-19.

The chain's CDR3 is CASRPGVAGLRNTGELFF. DNA for the CDR3: TGTGCCAGCAGACCCGGGGTAGCGGGGCTTAGGAACACCGGGGAGCTGTTTTTT. The rearrangement links TRBV27 to TRBJ2-2, with 8 bases aligning to TRBD2. The CDR3 contains 18 residues. Germline V gene sequence: CDR1 MNHEY, CDR2 SMNVEV (reference sequence). The junction had 13 bases not matched to a gene; V was cut back by 6 bases and J by 1 base.

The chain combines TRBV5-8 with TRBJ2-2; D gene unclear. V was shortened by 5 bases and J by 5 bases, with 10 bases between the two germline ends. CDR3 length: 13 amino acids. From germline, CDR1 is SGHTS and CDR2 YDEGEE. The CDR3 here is CASRPELTGELFF. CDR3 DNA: TGTGCCAGCAGACCGGAGCTTACCGGGGAGCTGTTTTTT.

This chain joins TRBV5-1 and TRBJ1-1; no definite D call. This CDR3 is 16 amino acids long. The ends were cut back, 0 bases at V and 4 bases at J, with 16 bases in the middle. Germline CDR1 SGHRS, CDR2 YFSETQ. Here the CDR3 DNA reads TGCGCCAGCAGCTTGGCCTCACAGCCCAGCAGCACTGAAGCTTTCTTT. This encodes CASSLASQPSSTEAFF.

The CDR3: CASSPGQGAYEQYF. CDR3 bases: TGTGCCAGCTCACCCGGACAGGGGGCCTACGAGCAGTACTTC. This rearrangement joins TRBV18 to TRBJ2-7; 10 nucleotides match TRBD1. This CDR3 has 14 residues. Germline CDR1 is KGHSH and CDR2 is LQKENI. V shed 3 bases, J shed 2 bases, and the junction held 1 base outside the gene matches. Combining the CDR3 with reference TRBV18 and TRBJ2-7 gives the whole variable domain NAGVMQNPRHLVRRRGQEARLRCSPMKGHSHVYWYRQLPEEGLKFMVYLQKENIIDESGMPKERFSAEFPKEGPSILRIQQVVRGDSAAYFCASSPGQGAYEQYFGPGTRLTVT.

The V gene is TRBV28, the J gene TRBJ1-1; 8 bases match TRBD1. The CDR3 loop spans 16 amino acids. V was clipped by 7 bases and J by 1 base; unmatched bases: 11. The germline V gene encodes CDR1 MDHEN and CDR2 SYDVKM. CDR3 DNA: TGTGCCAGCATTGTCCCTCAGGGGGCGAGGAACACTGAAGCTTTCTTT. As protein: CASIVPQGARNTEAFF.

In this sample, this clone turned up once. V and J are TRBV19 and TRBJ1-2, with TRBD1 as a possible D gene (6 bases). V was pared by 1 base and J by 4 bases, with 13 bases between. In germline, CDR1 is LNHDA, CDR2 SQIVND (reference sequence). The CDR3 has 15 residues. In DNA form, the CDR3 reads TGTGCCAGTAGTATAGGACAGGTTGGACCCTATGGCTACACCTTC. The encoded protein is CASSIGQVGPYGYTF.

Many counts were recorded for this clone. The CDR3 sequence is CASSQGDRGQSEAFF. The CDR3, as DNA: TGTGCCAGCAGCCAAGGGGACAGGGGGCAAAGTGAAGCTTTCTTT. The gene calls are TRBV3-1 (or the pseudogene TRBV3-2) and TRBJ1-1; 12 nucleotides line up with TRBD1. CDR1 LGHDT and CDR2 YNNKEL come from the germline V gene (reference sequence). CDR3 length: 15 residues. The J segment lost 7 bases and the V segment lost 1 base, leaving 4 bases of the junction unmatched.

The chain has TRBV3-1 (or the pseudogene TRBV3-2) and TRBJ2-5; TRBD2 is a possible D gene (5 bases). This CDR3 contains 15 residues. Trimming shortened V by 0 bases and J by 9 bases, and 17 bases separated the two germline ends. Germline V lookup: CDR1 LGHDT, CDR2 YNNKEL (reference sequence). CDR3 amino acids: CASSQDQARSRAQYF. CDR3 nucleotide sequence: TGTGCCAGCAGCCAAGATCAGGCCCGATCGAGGGCCCAGTACTTC.

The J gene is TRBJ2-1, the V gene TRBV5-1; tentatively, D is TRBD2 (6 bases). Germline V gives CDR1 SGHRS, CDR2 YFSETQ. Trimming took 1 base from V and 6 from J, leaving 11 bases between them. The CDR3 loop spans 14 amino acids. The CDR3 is CASSLPGAANEQFF. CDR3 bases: TGCGCCAGCAGCTTGCCGGGAGCCGCCAATGAGCAGTTCTTC.

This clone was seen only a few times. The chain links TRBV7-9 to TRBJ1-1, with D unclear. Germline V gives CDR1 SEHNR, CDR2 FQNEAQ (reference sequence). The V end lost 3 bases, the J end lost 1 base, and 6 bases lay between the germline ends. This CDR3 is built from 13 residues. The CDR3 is CASSFEANTEAFF. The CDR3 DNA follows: TGTGCCAGCAGCTTTGAAGCGAACACTGAAGCTTTCTTT. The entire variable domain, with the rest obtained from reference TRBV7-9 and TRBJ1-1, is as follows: DTGVSQNPRHKITKRGQNVTFRCDPISEHNRLYWYRQTLGQGPEFLTYFQNEAQLEKSRLLSDRFSAERPKGSFSTLEIQRTEQGDSAMYLCASSFEANTEAFFGQGTRLTVV.

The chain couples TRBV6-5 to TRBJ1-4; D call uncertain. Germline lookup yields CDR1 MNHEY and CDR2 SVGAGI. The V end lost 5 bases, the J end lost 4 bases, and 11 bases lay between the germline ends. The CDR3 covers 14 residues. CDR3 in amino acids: CASSRRSFNEKLFF. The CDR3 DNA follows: TGTGCCAGCAGTCGCCGGAGTTTTAATGAAAAACTGTTTTTT.

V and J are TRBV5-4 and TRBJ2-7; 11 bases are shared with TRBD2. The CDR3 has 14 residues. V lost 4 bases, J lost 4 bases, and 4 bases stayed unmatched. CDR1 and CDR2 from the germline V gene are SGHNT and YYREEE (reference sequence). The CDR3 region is CASSVTSGAYEQYF. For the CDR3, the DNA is TGTGCCAGCAGCGTGACTAGCGGGGCATACGAGCAGTACTTC.

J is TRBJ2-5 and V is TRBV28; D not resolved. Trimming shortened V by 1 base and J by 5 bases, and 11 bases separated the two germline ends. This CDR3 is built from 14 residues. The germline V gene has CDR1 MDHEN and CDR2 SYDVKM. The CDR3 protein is CASSLSPRTETQYF. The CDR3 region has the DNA TGTGCCAGCAGTTTATCACCCAGAACGGAGACCCAGTACTTC. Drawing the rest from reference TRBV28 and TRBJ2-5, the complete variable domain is DVKVTQSSRYLVKRTGEKVFLECVQDMDHENMFWYRQDPGLGLRLIYFSYDVKMKEKGDIPEGYSVSREKKERFSLILESASTNQTSMYLCASSLSPRTETQYFGPGTRLLVL.

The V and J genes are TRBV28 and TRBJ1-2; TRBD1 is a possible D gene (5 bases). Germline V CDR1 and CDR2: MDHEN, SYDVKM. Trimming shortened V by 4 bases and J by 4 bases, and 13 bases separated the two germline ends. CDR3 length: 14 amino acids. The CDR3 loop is CASSSGDLTYGYTF. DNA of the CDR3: TGTGCCAGCAGTTCGGGGGACCTTACCTATGGCTACACCTTC.

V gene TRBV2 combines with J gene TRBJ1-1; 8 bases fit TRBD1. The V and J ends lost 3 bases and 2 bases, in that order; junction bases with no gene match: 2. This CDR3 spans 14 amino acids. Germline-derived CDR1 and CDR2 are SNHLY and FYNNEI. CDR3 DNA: TGTGCCAGCAGTGAGGCAGGGGGCAACACTGAAGCTTTCTTT. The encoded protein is CASSEAGGNTEAFF.

In DNA form, the CDR3 reads TGCAGCGCTCCGTCTTTGAGGGAACGCCTTTGGAACACTGAAGCTTTCTTT. Translation: CSAPSLRERLWNTEAFF. V gene TRBV29-1 combines with J gene TRBJ1-1; unclear D gene. V was shortened by 7 bases and J by 1 base, with 25 bases between the two germline ends. The germline gives CDR1 SQVTM, CDR2 ANQGSEA. The CDR3 is 17 residues long. Full variable domain (remainder filled in from reference TRBV29-1 and TRBJ1-1): SAVISQKPSRDICQRGTSLTIQCQVDSQVTMMFWYRQQPGQSLTLIATANQGSEATYESGFVIDKFPISRPNLTFSTLTVSNMSPEDSSIYLCSAPSLRERLWNTEAFFGQGTRLTVV.

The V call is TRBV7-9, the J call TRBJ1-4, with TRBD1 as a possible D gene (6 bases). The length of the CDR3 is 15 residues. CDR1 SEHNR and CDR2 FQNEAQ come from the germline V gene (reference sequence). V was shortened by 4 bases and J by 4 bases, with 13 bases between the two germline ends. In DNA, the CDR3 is TGTGCCAGCAGCTCCTACGGACAGAATAATGAAAAACTGTTTTTT. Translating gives CASSSYGQNNEKLFF.

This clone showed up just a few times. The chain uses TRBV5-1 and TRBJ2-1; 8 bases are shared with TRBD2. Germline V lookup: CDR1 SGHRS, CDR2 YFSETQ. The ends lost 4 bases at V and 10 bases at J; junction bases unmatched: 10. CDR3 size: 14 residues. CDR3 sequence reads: CASSALATSGEQFF. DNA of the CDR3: TGCGCCAGCAGCGCCCTGGCCACTAGCGGCGAGCAGTTCTTC.

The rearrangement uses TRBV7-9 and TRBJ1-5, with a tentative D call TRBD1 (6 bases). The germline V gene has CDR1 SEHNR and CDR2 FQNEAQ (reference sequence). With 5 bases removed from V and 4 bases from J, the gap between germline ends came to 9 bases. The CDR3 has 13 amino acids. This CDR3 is CASSRQGNQPQHF. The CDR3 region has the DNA TGTGCCAGCAGCCGTCAGGGGAATCAGCCCCAGCATTTT.

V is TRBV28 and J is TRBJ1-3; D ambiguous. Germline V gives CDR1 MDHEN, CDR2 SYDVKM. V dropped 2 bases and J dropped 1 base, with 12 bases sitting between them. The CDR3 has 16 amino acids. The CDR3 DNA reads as TGTGCCAGCAGTTTAAACGGGGTAGGATCTGGAAACACCATATATTTT. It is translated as CASSLNGVGSGNTIYF.

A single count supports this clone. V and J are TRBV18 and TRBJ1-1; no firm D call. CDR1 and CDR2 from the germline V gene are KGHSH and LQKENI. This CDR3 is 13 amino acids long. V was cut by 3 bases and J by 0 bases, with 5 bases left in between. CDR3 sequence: CASSPSMNTEAFF. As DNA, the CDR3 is TGTGCCAGCTCACCGTCTATGAACACTGAAGCTTTCTTT.

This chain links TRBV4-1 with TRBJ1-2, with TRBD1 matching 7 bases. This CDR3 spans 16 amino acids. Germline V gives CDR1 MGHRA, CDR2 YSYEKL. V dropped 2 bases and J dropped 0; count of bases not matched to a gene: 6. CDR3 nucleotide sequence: TGCGCCAGCAGCCAATTGACAGGGAGTGCTAACTATGGCTACACCTTC. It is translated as CASSQLTGSANYGYTF.

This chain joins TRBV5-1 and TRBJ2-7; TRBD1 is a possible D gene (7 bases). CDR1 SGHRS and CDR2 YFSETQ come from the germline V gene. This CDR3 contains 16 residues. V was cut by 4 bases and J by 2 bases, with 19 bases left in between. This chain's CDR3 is CASSVGWTRGAYEQYF. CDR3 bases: TGCGCCAGCAGCGTGGGATGGACCAGGGGGGCCTACGAGCAGTACTTC.

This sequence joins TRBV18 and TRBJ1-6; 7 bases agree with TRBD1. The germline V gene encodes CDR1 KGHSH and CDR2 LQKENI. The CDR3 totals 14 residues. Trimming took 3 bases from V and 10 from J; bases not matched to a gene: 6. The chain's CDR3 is CASSPTGINSPLHF. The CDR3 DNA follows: TGTGCCAGCTCACCGACAGGGATCAACTCACCCCTCCACTTT.

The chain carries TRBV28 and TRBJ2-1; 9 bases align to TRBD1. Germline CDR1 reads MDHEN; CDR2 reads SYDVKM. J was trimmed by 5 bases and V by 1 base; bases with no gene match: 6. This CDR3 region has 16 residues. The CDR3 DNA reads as TGTGCCAGCAGTTTATCGGGGACAGGGATAGACAATGAGCAGTTCTTC. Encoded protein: CASSLSGTGIDNEQFF.

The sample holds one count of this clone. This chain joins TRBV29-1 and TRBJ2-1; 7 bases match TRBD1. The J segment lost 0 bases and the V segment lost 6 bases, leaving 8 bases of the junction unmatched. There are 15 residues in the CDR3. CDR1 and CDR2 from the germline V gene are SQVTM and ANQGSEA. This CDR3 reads CSVYRDSSSYNEQFF. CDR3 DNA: TGCAGCGTCTACCGGGACAGCAGCTCCTACAATGAGCAGTTCTTC.

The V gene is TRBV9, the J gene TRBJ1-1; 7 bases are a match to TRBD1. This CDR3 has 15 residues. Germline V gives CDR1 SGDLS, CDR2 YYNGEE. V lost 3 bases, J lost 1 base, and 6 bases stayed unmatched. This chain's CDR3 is CASSGQGGRNTEAFF. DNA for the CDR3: TGTGCCAGCAGCGGACAGGGAGGAAGGAACACTGAAGCTTTCTTT.

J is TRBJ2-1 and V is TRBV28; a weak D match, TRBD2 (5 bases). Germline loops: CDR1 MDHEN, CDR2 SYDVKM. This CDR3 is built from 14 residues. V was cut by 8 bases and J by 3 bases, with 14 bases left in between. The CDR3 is CASGLSGSYNEQFF. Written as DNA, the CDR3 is TGTGCCAGCGGCCTGTCGGGGAGCTACAATGAGCAGTTCTTC. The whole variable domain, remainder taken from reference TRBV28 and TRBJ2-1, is DVKVTQSSRYLVKRTGEKVFLECVQDMDHENMFWYRQDPGLGLRLIYFSYDVKMKEKGDIPEGYSVSREKKERFSLILESASTNQTSMYLCASGLSGSYNEQFFGPGTRLTVL.

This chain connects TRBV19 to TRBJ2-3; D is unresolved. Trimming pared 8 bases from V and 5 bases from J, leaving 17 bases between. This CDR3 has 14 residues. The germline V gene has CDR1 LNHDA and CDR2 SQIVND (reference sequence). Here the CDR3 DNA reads TGTGCCAGTCGACGCGACTCAACCCGAGATACGCAGTATTTT. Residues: CASRRDSTRDTQYF. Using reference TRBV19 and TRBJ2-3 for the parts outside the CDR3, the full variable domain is DGGITQSPKYLFRKEGQNVTLSCEQNLNHDAMYWYRQDPGQGLRLIYYSQIVNDFQKGDIAEGYSVSREKKESFPLTVTSAQKNPTAFYLCASRRDSTRDTQYFGPGTRLTVL.

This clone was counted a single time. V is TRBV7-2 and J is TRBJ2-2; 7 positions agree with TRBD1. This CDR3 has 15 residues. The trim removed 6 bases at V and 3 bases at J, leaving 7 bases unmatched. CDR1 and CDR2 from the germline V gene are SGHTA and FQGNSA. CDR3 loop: CASRPSTGDTGELFF. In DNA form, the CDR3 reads TGTGCCAGCAGACCTTCAACAGGGGACACCGGGGAGCTGTTTTTT.